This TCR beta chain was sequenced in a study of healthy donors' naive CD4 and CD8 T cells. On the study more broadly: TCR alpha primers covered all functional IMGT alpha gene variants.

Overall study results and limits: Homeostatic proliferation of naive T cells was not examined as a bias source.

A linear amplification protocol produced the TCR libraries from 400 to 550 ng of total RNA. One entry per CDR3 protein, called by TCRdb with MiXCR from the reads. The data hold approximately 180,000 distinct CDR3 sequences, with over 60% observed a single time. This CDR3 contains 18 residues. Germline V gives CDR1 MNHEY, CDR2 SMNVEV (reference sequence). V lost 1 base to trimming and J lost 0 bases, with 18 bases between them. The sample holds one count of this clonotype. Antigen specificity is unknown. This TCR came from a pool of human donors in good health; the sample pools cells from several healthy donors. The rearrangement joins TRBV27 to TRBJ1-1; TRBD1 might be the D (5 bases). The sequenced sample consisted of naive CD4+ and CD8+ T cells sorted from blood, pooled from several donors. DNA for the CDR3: TGTGCCAGCAGTTTATACGGGGGAATGTATCACATGAACACTGAAGCTTTCTTT. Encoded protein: CASSLYGGMYHMNTEAFF.